This T cell receptor beta chain was identified during a study of identical twins. The study's findings and limits: It was possible that invariant MAIT and iNKT cells partly confounded the zero-insertion analyses. Insertion counts were lower in abundant cord blood beta clonotypes, a trend that memory repertoires did not show.

On this clonotype: The antigen remains undetermined.

Germline values: CDR1 MRHNA, CDR2 SNTAGT. The CDR3 covers 14 residues. Trimming took off 6 bases at V and 12 bases at J, with 21 bases between the two ends. TCRdb independently ran MiXCR on the 5' RACE reads; one entry per CDR3 protein. The repertoire holds over 200,000 distinct CDR3 sequences, with roughly 7.1% as singletons. These data were also filed under a second study, of T cells expressing NK-cell markers. That work contributes: The dominant NKG2C+ clonotypes represented about 1.0-7.5% of CD8+ T cells in several donors.

This clonotype originated in a woman younger than 30 in good health. The chain uses TRBV6-4 and TRBJ2-1; D may match TRBD1 or TRBD2 (6 bases each). The sequencing input was CD8+ T cells sorted from blood. The DNA for the CDR3 is TGTGCCAGCAGCGAAACTCCGGGGGCTACGTCGCAGTTCTTC. It translates to CASSETPGATSQFF.